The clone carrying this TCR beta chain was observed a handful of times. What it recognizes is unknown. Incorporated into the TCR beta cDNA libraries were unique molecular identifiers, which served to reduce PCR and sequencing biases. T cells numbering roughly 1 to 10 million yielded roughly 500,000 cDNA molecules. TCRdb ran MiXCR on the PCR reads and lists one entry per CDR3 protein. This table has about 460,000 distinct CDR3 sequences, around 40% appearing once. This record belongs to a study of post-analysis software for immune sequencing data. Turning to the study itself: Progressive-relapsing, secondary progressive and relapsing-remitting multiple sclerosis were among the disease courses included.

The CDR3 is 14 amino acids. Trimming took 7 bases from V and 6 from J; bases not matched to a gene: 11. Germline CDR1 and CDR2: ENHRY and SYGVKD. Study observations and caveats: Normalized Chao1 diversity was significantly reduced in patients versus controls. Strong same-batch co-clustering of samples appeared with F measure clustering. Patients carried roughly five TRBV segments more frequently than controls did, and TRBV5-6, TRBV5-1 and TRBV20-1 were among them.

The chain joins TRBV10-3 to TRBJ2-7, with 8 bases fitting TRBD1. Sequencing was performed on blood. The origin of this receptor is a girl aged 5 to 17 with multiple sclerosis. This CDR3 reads CAITFDRGRGEQYF. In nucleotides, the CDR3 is TGTGCCATCACTTTCGACAGGGGTAGGGGCGAGCAGTACTTC.